This TCR beta chain was recorded in a study of shared clonotypes between healthy human individuals (dated by TCRdb to about 2020). Turning to the overall study: A couple of women and a few men aged 18 to 49 years were included in the cohort. For each donor, three plates each were used for CD4 naive and CD4 memory, two plates were used for CD8 naive, and one plate was used for CD8 memory. To estimate repertoire size and how much clonotypes are shared between individuals, the study performed deep sequencing of blood TCR repertoires from about five healthy adults. To increase sequencing depth and limit assay-specific biases, different laboratories used diverse techniques to prepare libraries and sequence TCR repertoires. Per donor, leukapheresis produced somewhere between about 0.9 and 9.5 billion PBMCs. The full study reports these points: Pairwise subsampling led to the expectation that sequencing depth would affect the degree of clonotype sharing among donors. Naive subsets generally had larger estimated clonotype richness than memory subsets. Because the study included only a small number of donors, the genetic and exposure-history diversity represented was limited. Compared with non-shared clonotypes, the clonotypes found in all four sorted-subset donors had higher generation probabilities. Even with the large sequencing depth, rarefaction of the sorted-subset datasets indicated that sequencing was incomplete. Sharing across several donors was observed for roughly 5% of naive CD4, about 4% of naive CD8, about 2.5% of memory CD4, and over 0.3% of memory CD8 clonotypes. Sampling was limited to blood, and TCR repertoires in tissue likely differ from TCR repertoires in blood.

TCR CDR3 regions were amplified from genomic DNA by multiplex PCR using the deep immunoSEQ assay. Genomic DNA extracted from each cell subset was distributed evenly over all wells of several immunoSEQ 96-well plates, and each plate served as one replicate. For sorted subsets, each replicate PCR was loaded with around 200 ng genomic DNA, equivalent to about 30,000 T cell genomes. Purified libraries were measured with a Qubit 3.0 fluorometer, size-checked on a Bioanalyzer 2100, and measured again with the KAPA Library Quantification kit. Every immunoSEQ 96-well plate was sequenced on a separate single-read 150-cycle Illumina NextSeq 550 flow cell. Processing in the source paper ran as follows. Because only junctional sequences without quality scores were contained in the immunoSEQ output, filtering matching that applied to full-length reads could not be performed. Sequences were annotated with PyIR, a Python wrapper for IgBLAST v1.9, using IMGT germline references to assign V/J genes and CDR3. Reads with weak V/J assignments (E-value above 1e-6), missing CDR3, stop codons, out-of-frame junctions, or ambiguous translated residues were removed. V3J clonotypes were defined as sequences sharing the same inferred V gene, J gene, and CDR3 amino acid sequence. Percentage overlap between repertoires was calculated by dividing the number of shared unique clonotypes by the size of the smaller repertoire. Repertoire richness was assessed with RTK rarefaction, the Chao1 estimator, and Recon v2.1 estimates of unobserved clonotypes. Generation probabilities were computed with OLGA for all TCRbeta clonotypes obtained by the gDNA method from a few donors. What TCRdb holds here is the immuneACCESS table cut down to in-frame rearrangements. Part of the clones is not present; checked against another copy, under half of the missing clones reflect an unresolved V gene, and the others are unexplained. V, J and clone size are taken as reported in that table, and D and trimming were inferred from the DNA itself. This sample has about 2 million clones in its table, and about 95% of those were observed once. The ten biggest clones cover 0.85% to 1.3% of the sample.

On this clone itself: The specificity of this receptor is unknown. Base qualities are not recorded, but no much larger clone differs from it by a single base. Other DNA sequences from this sample encode an identical CDR3 as well.

V and J lose 0 bases and 4 bases, and a span of 4 bases separates them. CDR1 and CDR2 are read off the germline V gene as SGHDT and YYEEEE. The CDR3 runs 12 residues from the cysteine to the phenylalanine. Just CDR3 DNA is preserved here, 36 bases in frame from base 1. CD8 naive samples consisted of CD45RO-negative cells that were positively selected for CCR7, yielding a CD45RA+CCR7+ population without TemRA cells. The donors were healthy, HIV-negative adults with no recently reported acute infections or vaccinations. All donors were Caucasian adults living in Nashville, Tennessee, USA. Blood was obtained by leukapheresis, after which PBMCs were separated by Ficoll-Histopaque density gradient centrifugation and cryopreserved in liquid nitrogen vapor phase. Purity and quantity of every magnetically sorted T cell population were checked by analytical flow cytometry. Genomic DNA was isolated from every sorted fraction and measured by UV absorbance on a Nanodrop 2000c.

The clonotype comes from a man aged 18 to 30 in good health. Specimen: naive CD8+ T cells sorted from blood. Read against the paper, the sample's cell subset or site label means: CD45RA+CCR7+. This chain is built from TRBV5-6 and TRBJ1-1, with the D gene uncertain. The CDR3 amino acid sequence is: CASSLGTTEAFF. Here is the DNA: TGTGCCAGCAGCTTGGGTACCACTGAAGCTTTCTTT.